The subject of this entry is one T cell receptor (beta chain). This record belongs to a study of blood T cell repertoires in COVID-19. Across the whole study: Both acute and convalescent COVID-19 samples were obtained from the United States, Italy and Spain. PBMCs, B-cell-depleted T cells, or T cells provided the cDNA or gDNA that made up the material.

Per the original methods: Amplification from reference gene primers served as the basis for estimated nucleated cell counts. Sequencing used immunoSEQ multiplex PCR; TCRdb keeps in-frame clones, though not all of them. The D gene and trimming were derived from the DNA, and the V and J assignments and clone size from that table. The sample records roughly 120,000 clones, around 76% being singletons. The trim removed 5 bases at V and 6 bases at J, leaving 14 bases unmatched. CDR1 and CDR2 from the germline V gene are SGHRS and YFSETQ. This CDR3 has 16 amino acids. Sequenced sample: peripheral blood. The chain joins TRBV5-1 to TRBJ2-7; 10 positions match TRBD1. The source is a man between 65 and 85 years old with acute or convalescent COVID-19. The CDR3 DNA follows: TGCGCCAGCAGACGCAACTGGGACAGGGGTGGCGGCGAGCAGTACTTC. Amino acid sequence: CASRRNWDRGGGEQYF.